What follows is one T cell receptor (beta chain) and its context. Its target is not known. This entry is derived from a study of cytomegalovirus exposure and HLA in healthy donors. Study in general: HLA-typed donors contributed around 82 million unique TCRs, which were held in an early data release. Notes on the study in general: The productive fraction for most TCR beta V segments was about 90% or about 30% in an earlier analysis. Cytomegalovirus association was listed for approximately 160 TCR beta chains. Being indistinguishable, some V segments were excluded, TRBV6-2 and TRBV6-3 among them.

Trimming cost V 2 bases and J 3 bases, with 13 bases left between them. This CDR3 has 15 amino acids. Germline loops: CDR1 MDHEN, CDR2 SYDVKM. PCR involved 60 Vbeta and 13 Jbeta primers. Data came from immunoSEQ multiplex PCR; TCRdb stores just in-frame clones and leaves some out. The sample gives approximately 91,000 clones, approximately 89% of which show up once; roughly 8.3% is in the top ten. The sequenced sample consisted of PBMCs. The rearrangement uses TRBV28 and TRBJ1-2; tentative D call: TRBD1 (6 bases). This receptor was obtained from a young man in good health and CMV-seropositive. The CDR3, as DNA: TGTGCCAGCAGTTTAGGGGGCGAGGGGCACTATGGCTACACCTTC. This translates into CASSLGGEGHYGYTF.